Following are 23 T cell receptor beta chains from one sample sequenced in a study of T-cell reconstitution after alpha-beta-depleted transplantation in children. Findings and caveats of the study: After one year, T-cell counts and TCRbeta diversity mostly came from new T cells.

Their antigen targets remain unknown. As it was prepared, the TCRbeta library received unique molecular identifiers. TCRdb used MiXCR to reprocess the PCR reads, holding one entry per CDR3 protein. Of about 300,000 distinct CDR3 sequences in the sample, roughly 7.8% are singletons; the top ten hold approximately 9.1%. The sample here was peripheral blood, taken 360 days after TCRalphabeta/CD19-depleted stem cell transplant. The receptors stem from a female patient aged 2-9 years who had a stem cell transplant for Fanconi anemia, so the T cells may come from the graft donor.

Points on this clonotype: This clone may be a read error of a much larger clone one base away. Because the CDR3 is missing its conserved closing phenylalanine or tryptophan, this is likely a read error. The chain has TRBV20-1 and TRBJ1-5, with D possibly being TRBD1 (6 bases). Trimming stripped 2 bases from V and 2 bases from J, with 10 bases between. CDR1 and CDR2 (germline): DFQATT, SNEGSKA (reference sequence). The CDR3 sequence is 14 residues long. The CDR3 bases are TGCAGTGCTAGAAGGGGGGCTGGCAATCAGCCCCAGCATTGT. Amino acid sequence: CSARRGAGNQPQHC.

This clonotype was detected many times. The chain combines TRBV28 with TRBJ2-5, with 8 bases fitting TRBD2. The CDR3 has 14 residues. V lost 5 bases and J lost 3; bases outside the gene matches: 5. The germline V gene encodes CDR1 MDHEN and CDR2 SYDVKM. The chain's CDR3 is CASSQLAVKETQYF. The CDR3 nucleotides are TGTGCCAGCAGTCAACTAGCGGTAAAAGAGACCCAGTACTTC.

This clonotype was detected many times. The genes are TRBV7-9 and TRBJ2-3, with D unclear. Germline values: CDR1 SEHNR, CDR2 FQNEAQ (reference sequence). V lost 5 bases to trimming and J lost 2 bases, with 5 bases between them. The CDR3 runs 12 residues. DNA for the CDR3: TGTGCCAGCAGCACCTCCACAGATACGCAGTATTTT. This codes for CASSTSTDTQYF.

This clonotype has ten or more counts. The rearrangement links TRBV2 to TRBJ2-1, with TRBD1 identical over 8 bases. This CDR3 is 15 amino acids long. Per the germline V gene, CDR1 is SNHLY and CDR2 is FYNNEI. J lost 7 bases, V lost 5 bases, and 10 bases had no gene match. CDR3 protein: CASSIQGALVNEQFF. In DNA form, the CDR3 reads TGTGCCAGCAGTATCCAGGGGGCTCTAGTAAATGAGCAGTTCTTC.

This clonotype was seen ten or more times. The CDR3 DNA follows: TGCAGCGTTAAGCAATGGGGAAAGAATGGCTACACCTTC. It codes for CSVKQWGKNGYTF. This chain links TRBV29-1 with TRBJ1-2; D gene unclear. V shed 5 bases and J shed 6 bases, with 16 bases lying between them. CDR1 and CDR2 from the germline V gene are SQVTM and ANQGSEA. The CDR3 spans 13 residues.

There are many counts of this clonotype. This chain connects TRBV27 to TRBJ2-7, with 7 bases matching TRBD2. The CDR3 sequence is 12 residues long. In germline, CDR1 is MNHEY, CDR2 SMNVEV (reference sequence). V shed 4 bases and J 9 bases; nucleotides not matched to a gene: 6. CDR3 loop: CASSSYSGGQYF. CDR3 nucleotides: TGTGCCAGCAGTTCCTACTCGGGAGGGCAGTACTTC.

This clonotype was counted between two and nine times. J is TRBJ2-6 and V is TRBV5-4; no reliable D call. Germline values: CDR1 SGHNT, CDR2 YYREEE (reference sequence). Trimming pared 4 bases from V and 3 bases from J, leaving 17 bases between. The CDR3 extends over 17 amino acids. The CDR3 sequence is CASSVGPASSGANVLTF. The CDR3 nucleotides are TGTGCCAGCAGCGTTGGTCCGGCCTCTAGTGGGGCCAACGTCCTGACTTTC.

This clonotype has ten or more counts. V is TRBV9 and J is TRBJ2-5, with 13 bases identical to TRBD2. The germline V gene encodes CDR1 SGDLS and CDR2 YYNGEE. Trimming cost V 2 bases and J 5 bases; bases outside gene matches: 3. CDR3 size: 15 residues. The CDR3 loop is CASSVTSGGVETQYF. The CDR3 nucleotides read TGTGCCAGCAGCGTCACTAGCGGGGGGGTGGAGACCCAGTACTTC.

This chain joins TRBV6-1 and TRBJ1-1; D is undetermined. This CDR3 is built from 15 residues. Trimming stripped 6 bases from V and 3 bases from J, with 17 bases between. CDR1 and CDR2 from the germline V gene are MNHNS and SASEGT. CDR3 protein: CASRKMSGAYTEAFF. The CDR3, as DNA: TGTGCCAGCAGAAAAATGAGTGGAGCCTACACTGAAGCTTTCTTT.

This clonotype was picked up many times. The chain carries TRBV12-3 or TRBV12-4 and TRBJ2-7; tentatively, D is TRBD1 or TRBD2 (5 bases each). CDR3 length equals 14 residues. The V and J ends lost 6 bases and 0 bases respectively, with 12 bases between them. This chain's CDR3 is CASRRDASSYEQYF. In nucleotides, the CDR3 is TGTGCCAGCAGGAGGGACGCCTCCTCCTACGAGCAGTACTTC.

This clonotype has ten or more counts. The chain links TRBV3-1 to TRBJ2-7, with TRBD2 matching 9 bases. V shed 6 bases, J shed 2 bases, and the junction held 11 bases outside the gene matches. The germline CDR1 and CDR2 sequences are LGHDT and YNNKEL (reference sequence). There are 16 residues in the CDR3. CDR3 protein: CASSRAAGGWTYEQYF. CDR3 nucleotides: TGTGCCAGCAGTCGAGCAGCGGGAGGCTGGACCTACGAGCAGTACTTC.

The chain uses TRBV4-1 and TRBJ2-1; D perhaps matches TRBD1 (7 bases). V lost 6 bases, J lost 4 bases, and 22 bases lay in between. CDR1 is MGHRA and CDR2 is YSYEKL in the germline V gene. The CDR3 contains 17 residues. The chain's CDR3 is CASSQNRGGLKYNEQFF. The CDR3 DNA reads as TGCGCCAGCAGTCAGAACAGGGGAGGTTTGAAATACAATGAGCAGTTCTTC.

The gene calls are TRBV4-3 and TRBJ2-3, with D unresolved. The CDR3 runs to 15 residues. The V gene's germline CDR1 is LGHNA and CDR2 YSLEER. Trimming removed 0 bases at V and 6 bases at J, with 13 bases between. The CDR3 bases are TGCGCCAGCAGCCAAGATAGGTTGCTAGGGGATACGCAGTATTTT. Translation gives CASSQDRLLGDTQYF.

Ten or more counts support this clonotype. Here the CDR3 reads CAISIGGPNTGELFF. CDR3 coding DNA: TGTGCCATCTCCATCGGGGGACCTAACACCGGGGAGCTGTTTTTT. The chain has TRBV10-3 and TRBJ2-2; D is perhaps TRBD2 (6 bases). The V end was cut by 8 bases, the J end by 2 bases, with 15 bases between. This CDR3 has 15 amino acids. Germline CDR1 reads ENHRY; CDR2 reads SYGVKD.

This clonotype has a handful of counts. CDR3 residues: CASSTTGGAGNEQFF. The CDR3 DNA reads as TGTGCCAGCAGTACCACAGGGGGCGCAGGCAATGAGCAGTTCTTC. The chain combines TRBV7-8 with TRBJ2-1, with 9 bases lining up with TRBD1. The CDR3 covers 15 residues. Germline lookup yields CDR1 SGHVS and CDR2 FQNEAQ. The V gene end was trimmed by 6 bases and the J gene end by 6 bases; junction bases not matched to a gene: 9. Complete variable domain (other parts from reference TRBV7-8 and TRBJ2-1): GAGVSQSPRYKVAKRGQDVALRCDPISGHVSLFWYQQALGQGPEFLTYFQNEAQLDKSGLPSDRFFAERPEGSVSTLKIQRTQQEDSAVYLCASSTTGGAGNEQFFGPGTRLTVL.

This clonotype appeared many times. In nucleotides, the CDR3 is TGTGCCAGCAGCCCAGGGACAGATACGCAGTATTTT. Protein product: CASSPGTDTQYF. The chain couples TRBV7-9 to TRBJ2-3; tentative D call: TRBD1 (5 bases). V was clipped by 5 bases and J by 3 bases, with 6 bases between them. In germline, CDR1 is SEHNR, CDR2 FQNEAQ (reference sequence). This CDR3 has 12 residues.

This clonotype was counted ten times or more. The chain links TRBV14 to TRBJ2-1; 10 nucleotides line up with TRBD2. After removal of 0 bases from V and 5 bases from J, the junction contained 7 bases not matched to a gene. The CDR3 is 17 amino acids. Germline V gene data show CDR1 as SGHDN and CDR2 as FVKESK. The CDR3 DNA reads TGTGCCAGCAGCCAAGAGTCTCTAGCGGGGGAGAACAATGAGCAGTTCTTC. Protein: CASSQESLAGENNEQFF.

This clonotype was observed a few times. This chain uses TRBV4-2 with TRBJ1-1; D is unresolved. CDR1 is LGHNA and CDR2 is YNFKEQ in the germline V gene. The CDR3 extends over 14 amino acids. Trimming took 4 bases from V and 2 from J, leaving 11 bases between them. The CDR3 here is CASSRSTTNTEAFF. The CDR3 coding sequence is TGTGCCAGCAGCCGAAGCACGACAAACACTGAAGCTTTCTTT.

This clonotype was picked up many times. The chain carries TRBV28 and TRBJ2-3; 7 nucleotides agree with TRBD2. After removal of 6 bases from V and 3 bases from J, the junction contained 18 bases not matched to a gene. The length of the CDR3 is 18 residues. CDR1 is MDHEN and CDR2 is SYDVKM in the germline V gene. The CDR3 reads CASSPAGGGIPGTDTQYF. CDR3 nucleotide sequence: TGTGCCAGCAGCCCGGCGGGCGGGGGAATACCCGGTACAGATACGCAGTATTTT. The full variable domain, in which reference TRBV28 and TRBJ2-3 provide the parts outside the CDR3, is DVKVTQSSRYLVKRTGEKVFLECVQDMDHENMFWYRQDPGLGLRLIYFSYDVKMKEKGDIPEGYSVSREKKERFSLILESASTNQTSMYLCASSPAGGGIPGTDTQYFGPGTRLTVL.

This clonotype was detected ten times or more. This chain connects TRBV28 to TRBJ1-2; D perhaps matches TRBD1 (5 bases). The CDR3 runs to 15 residues. Between the trimmed V and J ends, which lost 5 bases and 8 bases, there was a span of 21 bases. The germline gives CDR1 MDHEN, CDR2 SYDVKM. The CDR3: CASSPTRESRDGYTF. As DNA, the CDR3 is TGTGCCAGCAGTCCCACACGAGAATCCCGGGACGGCTACACCTTC.

This clonotype was seen only a few times. This chain joins TRBV7-8 and TRBJ1-5; D perhaps matches TRBD1 (6 bases). The CDR3 contains 15 residues. V lost 5 bases and J lost 5, with 16 bases in between. Germline assignment: CDR1 SGHVS and CDR2 FQNEAQ. The CDR3 DNA follows: TGTGCCAGCAGCCTCGCTGGCAGGGGAGATCAGCCCCAGCATTTT. Amino acids: CASSLAGRGDQPQHF.

Many counts were recorded for this clonotype. This rearrangement joins TRBV5-1 to TRBJ2-2, with D perhaps TRBD2 (6 bases). Germline V CDR1 and CDR2: SGHRS, YFSETQ. This CDR3 contains 15 residues. V shed 3 bases and J shed 1 base, with 10 bases lying between them. Here the CDR3 DNA reads TGCGCCAGCAGCTCGGGACTCAAGAACACCGGGGAGCTGTTTTTT. Amino acid sequence: CASSSGLKNTGELFF. The whole variable domain, filled in from reference TRBV5-1 and TRBJ2-2, reads KAGVTQTPRYLIKTRGQQVTLSCSPISGHRSVSWYQQTPGQGLQFLFEYFSETQRNKGNFPGRFSGRQFSNSRSEMNVSTLELGDSALYLCASSSGLKNTGELFFGEGSRLTVL.

This rearrangement joins TRBV18 to TRBJ2-6; D is ambiguous. Trimming shortened V by 2 bases and J by 1 base, and 9 bases separated the two germline ends. The germline V gene encodes CDR1 KGHSH and CDR2 LQKENI. This CDR3 contains 16 residues. CDR3 sequence (DNA): TGTGCCAGCTCACCAGCGATCTCGTCTGGGGCCAACGTCCTGACTTTC. Translating it yields CASSPAISSGANVLTF. The whole variable domain, filled in from reference TRBV18 and TRBJ2-6, reads NAGVMQNPRHLVRRRGQEARLRCSPMKGHSHVYWYRQLPEEGLKFMVYLQKENIIDESGMPKERFSAEFPKEGPSILRIQQVVRGDSAAYFCASSPAISSGANVLTFGAGSRLTVL.